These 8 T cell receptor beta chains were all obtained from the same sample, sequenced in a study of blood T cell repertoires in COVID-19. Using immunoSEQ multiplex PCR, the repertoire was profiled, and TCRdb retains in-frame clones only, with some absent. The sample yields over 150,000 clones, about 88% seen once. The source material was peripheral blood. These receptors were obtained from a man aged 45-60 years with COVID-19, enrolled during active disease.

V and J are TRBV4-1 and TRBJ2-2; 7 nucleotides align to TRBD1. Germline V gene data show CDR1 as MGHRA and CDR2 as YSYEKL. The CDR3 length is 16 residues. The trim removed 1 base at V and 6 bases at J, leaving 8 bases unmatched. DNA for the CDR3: TGCGCCAGCAGCCAAGTGGGACAGTCTACCGCCGGGGAGCTGTTTTTT. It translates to CASSQVGQSTAGELFF.

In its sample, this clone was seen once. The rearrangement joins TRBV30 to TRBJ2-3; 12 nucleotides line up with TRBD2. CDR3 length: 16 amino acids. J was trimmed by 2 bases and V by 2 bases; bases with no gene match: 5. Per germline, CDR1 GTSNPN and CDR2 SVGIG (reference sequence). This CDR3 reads CAWSKGLAGYTDTQYF. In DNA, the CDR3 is TGTGCCTGGAGTAAGGGACTAGCGGGCTACACAGATACGCAGTATTTT. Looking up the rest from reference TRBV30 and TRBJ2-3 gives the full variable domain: SQTIHQWPATLVQPVGSPLSLECTVEGTSNPNLYWYRQAAGRGLQLLFYSVGIGQISSEVPQNLSASRPQDRQFILSSKKLLLSDSGFYLCAWSKGLAGYTDTQYFGPGTRLTVL.

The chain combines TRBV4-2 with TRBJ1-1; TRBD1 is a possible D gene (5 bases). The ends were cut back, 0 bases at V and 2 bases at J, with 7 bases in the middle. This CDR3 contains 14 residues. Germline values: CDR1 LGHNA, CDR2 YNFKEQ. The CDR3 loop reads CASSQEQGNTEAFF. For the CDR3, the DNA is TGTGCCAGCAGCCAAGAGCAGGGAAACACTGAAGCTTTCTTT.

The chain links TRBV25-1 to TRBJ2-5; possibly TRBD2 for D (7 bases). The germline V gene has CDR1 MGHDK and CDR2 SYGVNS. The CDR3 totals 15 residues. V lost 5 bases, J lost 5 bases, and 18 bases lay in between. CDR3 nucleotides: TGTGCCAGCAGTTTCGAGGGGGGGGGATACGAGACCCAGTACTTC. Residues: CASSFEGGGYETQYF.

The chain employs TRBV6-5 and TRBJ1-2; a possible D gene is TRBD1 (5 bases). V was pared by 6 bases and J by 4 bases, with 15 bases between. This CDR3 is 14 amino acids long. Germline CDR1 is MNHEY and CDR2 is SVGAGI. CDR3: CASSDGQGIYGYTF. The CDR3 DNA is TGTGCCAGCAGCGACGGGCAGGGCATCTATGGCTACACCTTC.

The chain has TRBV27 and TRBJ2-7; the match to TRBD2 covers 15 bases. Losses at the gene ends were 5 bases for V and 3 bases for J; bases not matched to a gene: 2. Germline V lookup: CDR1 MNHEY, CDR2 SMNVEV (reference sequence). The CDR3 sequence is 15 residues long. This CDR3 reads CASSGLAGGSYEQYF. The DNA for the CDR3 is TGTGCCAGCAGTGGACTAGCGGGGGGGAGCTACGAGCAGTACTTC.

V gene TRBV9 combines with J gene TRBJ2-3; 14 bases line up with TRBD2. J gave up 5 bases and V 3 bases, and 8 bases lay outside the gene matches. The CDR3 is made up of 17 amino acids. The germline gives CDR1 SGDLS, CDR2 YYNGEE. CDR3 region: CASSASTSGGARDTQYF. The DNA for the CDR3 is TGTGCCAGCAGCGCATCGACTAGCGGGGGGGCACGAGATACGCAGTATTTT.

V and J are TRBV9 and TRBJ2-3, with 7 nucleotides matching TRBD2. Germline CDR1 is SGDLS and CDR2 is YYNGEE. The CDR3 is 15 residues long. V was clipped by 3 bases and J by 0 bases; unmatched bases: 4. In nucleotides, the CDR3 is TGTGCCAGCAGCGCCTGGACTAGTAGCACAGATACGCAGTATTTT. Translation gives CASSAWTSSTDTQYF.